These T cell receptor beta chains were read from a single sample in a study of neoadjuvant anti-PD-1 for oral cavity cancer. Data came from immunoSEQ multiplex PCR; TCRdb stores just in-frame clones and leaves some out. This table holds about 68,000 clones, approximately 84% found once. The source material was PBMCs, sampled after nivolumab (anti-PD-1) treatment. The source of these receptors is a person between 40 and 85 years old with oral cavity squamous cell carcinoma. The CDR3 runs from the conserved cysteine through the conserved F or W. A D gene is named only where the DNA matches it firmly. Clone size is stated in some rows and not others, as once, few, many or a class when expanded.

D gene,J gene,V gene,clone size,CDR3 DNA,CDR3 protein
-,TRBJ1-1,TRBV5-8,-,TGTGCCAGCAGCTTGGTGGGGGACACTGAAGCTTTCTTT,CASSLVGDTEAFF
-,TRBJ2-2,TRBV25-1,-,TGTGCCAGCAGCCGCACCGGGGAGCTGTTTTTT,CASSRTGELFF
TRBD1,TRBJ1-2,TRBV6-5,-,TGTGCCAGCAGTGCGGACAGGGGGCGCGATGGCTACACCTTC,CASSADRGRDGYTF
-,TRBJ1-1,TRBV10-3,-,TGTGCCATCAAAAACTTGGATGAAGCTTTCTTT,CAIKNLDEAFF
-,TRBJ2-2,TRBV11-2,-,TGTGCCAGCAATCGACAGCCCGGCACCGGGGAGCTGTTTTTT,CASNRQPGTGELFF
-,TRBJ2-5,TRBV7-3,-,TGTGCCAGCAGCTTTAGTTTCCAAGAGACCCAGTACTTC,CASSFSFQETQYF
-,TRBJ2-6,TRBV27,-,TGTGCCAGCAGTTCGTCTGGGGCCAACGTCCTGACTTTC,CASSSSGANVLTF
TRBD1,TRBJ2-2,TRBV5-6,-,TGTGCCAGCAGCTTTACGGGGACAGGAGTCCGGGAGCTGTTTTTT,CASSFTGTGVRELFF
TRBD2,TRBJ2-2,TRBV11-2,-,TGTGCCAGCAGTCTAGCGGGGCTAACAGGGGAGCTGTTTTTT,CASSLAGLTGELFF
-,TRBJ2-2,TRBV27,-,TGTGCCAGCAGTTTATCGACGGGGGTCTTCACCGGGGAGCTGTTTTTT,CASSLSTGVFTGELFF
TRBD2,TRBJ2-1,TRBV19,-,TGTGCCAGCCGCTCGGGAGGGGGAGGTACGAACAATGAGCAGTTCTTC,CASRSGGGGTNNEQFF
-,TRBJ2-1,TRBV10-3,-,TGTGCCATCAGCGCGACGTACAGGGAAGGATCGTTCTTC,CAISATYREGSFF
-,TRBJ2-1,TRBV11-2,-,TGTGCCAGCAGCTTAGGACCCGCAAACAATGAGCAGTTCTTC,CASSLGPANNEQFF
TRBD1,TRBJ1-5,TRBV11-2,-,TGTGCCAGCAGCTTATCACAGGGGGTAAATCAGCCCCAGCATTTT,CASSLSQGVNQPQHF
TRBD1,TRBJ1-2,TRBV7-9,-,TGTGCCAGCAGCCAGGGACAGCCTCCCGAGGGCTACACCTTC,CASSQGQPPEGYTF
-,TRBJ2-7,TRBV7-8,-,TGTGCCAGCAGCTTATTCCGCGGGACCTCCTACGAGCAGTACTTC,CASSLFRGTSYEQYF
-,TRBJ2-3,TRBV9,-,TGTGCCAGCAGCGAGGCCTTGAGCGCTGTTGGGCAGTATTTT,CASSEALSAVGQYF
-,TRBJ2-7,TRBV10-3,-,TGTGCCATCAGTGATGGGGGTGAGCAGTACTTC,CAISDGGEQYF
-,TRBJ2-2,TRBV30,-,TGTGCCTGGAGTTTAAGCAGCACCGGGGAGCTGTTTTTT,CAWSLSSTGELFF
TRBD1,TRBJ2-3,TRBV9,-,TGTGCCAGCAGCGCCCCCGGGACAGGGCTCCCTAGCACAGATACGCAGTATTTT,CASSAPGTGLPSTDTQYF
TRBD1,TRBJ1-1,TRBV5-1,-,TGCGCCAGCAGCCCGGGGGACAGGGAAGCTTTCTTT,CASSPGDREAFF
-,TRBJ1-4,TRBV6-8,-,TGTGCCAGCAGGTTGGCGGATAGGGAAAAACTGTTTTTT,CASRLADREKLFF
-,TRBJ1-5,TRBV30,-,-,CAWSVGQGAIPLHF
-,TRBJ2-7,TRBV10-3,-,TGTGCCATCAGTGAGTCAGTTGGCAGGGGGGCCTCCTACGAGCAGTACTTC,CAISESVGRGASYEQYF
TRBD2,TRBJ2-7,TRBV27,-,TGTGCCAGCAGTCCAACTAGCGGGAGTTACTACGAGCAGTACTTC,CASSPTSGSYYEQYF
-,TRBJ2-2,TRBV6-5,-,TGTGCCAGCAGTTCTTGGACAGCGAACACCGGGGAGCTGTTTTTT,CASSSWTANTGELFF
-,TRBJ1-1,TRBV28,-,TGTGCCAGCAGTTTATATGGGGCGGGCACTGAAGCTTTCTTT,CASSLYGAGTEAFF
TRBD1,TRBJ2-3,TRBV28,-,TGTGCCAGCAGATATGAGACAGGGGCGTCAGATACGCAGTATTTT,CASRYETGASDTQYF
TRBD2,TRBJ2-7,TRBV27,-,TGTGCCAGCACCCCTAGCGGGAGGGGGGAGCAGTACTTC,CASTPSGRGEQYF
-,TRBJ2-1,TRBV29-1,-,TGCAGCGTTGAAAGCTCCTACAATGAGCAGTTCTTC,CSVESSYNEQFF
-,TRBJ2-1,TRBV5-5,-,TGTGCCAGCAGCTTGCTTCCGGTGGGGAATGAGCAGTTCTTC,CASSLLPVGNEQFF
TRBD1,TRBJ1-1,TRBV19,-,TGTGCCGTAAAGGACAGGACGTTGAACACTGAAGCTTTCTTT,CAVKDRTLNTEAFF
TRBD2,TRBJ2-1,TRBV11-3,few,TGTGCCAGCAGCTCCCGGACTAGCGGAGGGACCCATGAGCAGTTCTTC,CASSSRTSGGTHEQFF
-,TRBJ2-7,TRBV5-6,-,TGTGCCAGCAGAGGGACTGGGGCCTACGAGCAGTACTTC,CASRGTGAYEQYF
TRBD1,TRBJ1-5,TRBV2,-,TGTGCCAGCAGCGAATCGACAGGGGCGGTGCCCCAGCATTTT,CASSESTGAVPQHF
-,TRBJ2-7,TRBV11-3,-,TGTGCCAGCAGCTTAGATCGGGGCGCCGAGCAGTACTTC,CASSLDRGAEQYF
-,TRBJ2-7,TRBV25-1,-,TGTGCCAGCAGGGGAGTACTCACCTACGAGCAGTACTTC,CASRGVLTYEQYF
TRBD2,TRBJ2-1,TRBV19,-,TGTGCCAGTAGTACCCCTCTAGCGGGAGGTAACAATGAGCAGTTCTTC,CASSTPLAGGNNEQFF
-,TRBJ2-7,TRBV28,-,TGTGCCAGCAGTTTATCTCTGGCCGTCTACGAGCAGTACTTC,CASSLSLAVYEQYF
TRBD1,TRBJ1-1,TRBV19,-,TGTGCCAGTAGTCTTCAGGGGGCGATCACTGAAGCTTTCTTT,CASSLQGAITEAFF
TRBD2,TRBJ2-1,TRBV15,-,TGTGCCACCAGCAGAGATTGGACTAGCGGGAGATCGGCCAATGAGCAGTTCTTC,CATSRDWTSGRSANEQFF
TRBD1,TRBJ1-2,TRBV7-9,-,TGTGCCAGCAGCCTAGGCAGAGGGGACAGTGTGTACTATGGCTACACCTTC,CASSLGRGDSVYYGYTF
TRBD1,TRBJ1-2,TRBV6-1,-,TGTGCCAGCCATCAGGGGGGGTATGGCTACACCTTC,CASHQGGYGYTF
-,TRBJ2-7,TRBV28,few,TGTGCCAGCAGTTTTACCGGGGGCCCCGAGCAGTACTTC,CASSFTGGPEQYF
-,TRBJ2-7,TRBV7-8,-,TGTGCCAGCAGCTTCAACCTTTTCTACGAGCAGTACTTC,CASSFNLFYEQYF
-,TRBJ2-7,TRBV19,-,TGTGCCAGTAGTCTACAGGGCAGCTCCTACGAGCAGTACTTC,CASSLQGSSYEQYF
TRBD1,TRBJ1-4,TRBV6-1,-,TGTGCCAGCAGTTTCGGGACAGGCTTTGAAAAACTGTTTTTT,CASSFGTGFEKLFF
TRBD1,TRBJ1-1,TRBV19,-,TGTGCCAGTAGTAAAGGGACAGGGGGTACGTTGGCTGAAGCTTTCTTT,CASSKGTGGTLAEAFF
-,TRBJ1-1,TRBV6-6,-,TGTGCCAGCAGTTGGCAGGGGAGGAACACTGAAGCTTTCTTT,CASSWQGRNTEAFF
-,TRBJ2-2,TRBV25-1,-,TGTGCCAGCAGTGGGGGTACGTGGGACACCGGGGAGCTGTTTTTT,CASSGGTWDTGELFF